The present T cell receptor (beta chain) was sequenced within a study of blood T cell repertoires in COVID-19. On the study more broadly: Sites in the United States, Italy and Spain provided acute and convalescent COVID-19 samples. T cells, B-cell-depleted T cells, or PBMCs provided the cDNA or gDNA that served as material.

In the original analysis: Reference gene primer amplification gave estimated nucleated cell counts. This table comes from immunoSEQ multiplex PCR, and its TCRdb copy is limited to in-frame clones, with some not included. The V and J calls and clone size were taken over from that table, and D and trimming were inferred from the DNA. The sample carries some 96,000 clones, about 91% recorded once. J gave up 5 bases and V 1 base, and 17 bases lay outside the gene matches. The length of the CDR3 is 20 residues. The germline V gene encodes CDR1 SGHDN and CDR2 FVKESK. V is TRBV14 and J is TRBJ2-5, with 12 nucleotides matching TRBD2. Sample: peripheral blood. The sequence came from a human donor in a cohort sampled during active COVID-19. DNA of the CDR3: TGTGCCAGCAGCCAAGCATCGTCTATTTCTAGCGGGAGGGCCTGGGAGACCCAGTACTTC. This sequence encodes CASSQASSISSGRAWETQYF.